These 16 T cell receptor beta chains came from one sample sequenced in a study of blood T cell repertoires in COVID-19. Libraries were prepared by immunoSEQ multiplex PCR; TCRdb keeps only in-frame clonotypes and omits some of them. The sample includes about 240,000 clones, more than 80% of them seen just once. The specimen sequenced was peripheral blood. The receptors were gathered from an elderly woman with COVID-19, enrolled during active disease.

Notes on this clone: Other DNA sequences in this sample translate to the same CDR3. The genes are TRBV12-3 or TRBV12-4 and TRBJ2-3; 7 bases agree with TRBD2. CDR3 size: 13 residues. The V gene end was trimmed by 3 bases and the J gene end by 3 bases; junction bases not matched to a gene: 0. The DNA of the CDR3 is TGTGCCAGCAGTTTGCGGGGGACAGATACGCAGTATTTT. It yields the protein CASSLRGTDTQYF.

This chain links TRBV4-1 with TRBJ2-7, with 12 positions matching TRBD2. Losses at the gene ends were 3 bases for V and 4 bases for J; bases not matched to a gene: 7. The CDR3 totals 16 residues. The germline gives CDR1 MGHRA, CDR2 YSYEKL. CDR3 sequence (DNA): TGCGCCAGCAGCCATTGGACTAGCGGGATAGTTTACGAGCAGTACTTC. This encodes CASSHWTSGIVYEQYF.

V gene TRBV4-3 combines with J gene TRBJ2-2, with TRBD2 matching over 11 bases. Germline V lookup: CDR1 LGHNA, CDR2 YSLEER. Trimming at V came to 3 bases and at J to 4 bases, leaving 4 bases not matched to a gene. This CDR3 comprises 16 residues. The CDR3 region has the DNA TGCGCCAGCAGCCACGGACTAGCGGGCTTCACCGGGGAGCTGTTTTTT. It codes for CASSHGLAGFTGELFF.

This rearrangement joins TRBV5-1 to TRBJ2-1; tentatively, D is TRBD2 (5 bases). Trimming removed 4 bases from V and 10 bases from J, with 18 bases in between. The CDR3 covers 14 residues. Looked up from germline, CDR1 is SGHRS and CDR2 is YFSETQ. The CDR3 sequence: CASSAALGPGEQFF. CDR3 nucleotides: TGCGCCAGCAGCGCGGCCCTAGGGCCGGGGGAGCAGTTCTTC.

The chain has TRBV3-1 (or the pseudogene TRBV3-2) and TRBJ1-3; no reliable D call. Germline loops: CDR1 LGHDT, CDR2 YNNKEL (reference sequence). This CDR3 spans 14 amino acids. Trimming stripped 4 bases from V and 3 bases from J, with 10 bases between. CDR3 amino acids: CASSRAGNGNTIYF. DNA for the CDR3: TGTGCCAGCAGCCGGGCGGGCAATGGAAACACCATATATTTT.

The rearrangement links TRBV7-9 to TRBJ2-1, with 7 bases that match TRBD2. The trim removed 1 base at V and 7 bases at J, leaving 7 bases unmatched. In germline, CDR1 is SEHNR, CDR2 FQNEAQ (reference sequence). The CDR3 contains 15 residues. The CDR3 coding sequence is TGTGCCAGCAGCTTAGACGGGAGGTTGAGGAATGAGCAGTTCTTC. Amino acid sequence: CASSLDGRLRNEQFF.

The gene calls are TRBV7-9 and TRBJ1-1; D is uncertain. V was shortened by 5 bases and J by 4 bases, with 11 bases between the two germline ends. The CDR3 has 13 amino acids. Germline assignment: CDR1 SEHNR and CDR2 FQNEAQ (reference sequence). CDR3 protein: CASSPREGTEAFF. CDR3 DNA sequence: TGTGCCAGCAGCCCAAGGGAGGGCACTGAAGCTTTCTTT. Supplemented by reference TRBV7-9 and TRBJ1-1, the full variable domain reads DTGVSQNPRHKITKRGQNVTFRCDPISEHNRLYWYRQTLGQGPEFLTYFQNEAQLEKSRLLSDRFSAERPKGSFSTLEIQRTEQGDSAMYLCASSPREGTEAFFGQGTRLTVV.

In this sample, this clone turned up once. This chain connects TRBV7-9 to TRBJ2-1; D perhaps matches TRBD2 (6 bases). Trimming took off 6 bases at V and 4 bases at J, with 13 bases between the two ends. The CDR3 sequence is 14 residues long. The germline CDR1 and CDR2 sequences are SEHNR and FQNEAQ (reference sequence). The chain's CDR3 is CASSKGGVYNEQFF. The DNA of the CDR3 is TGTGCCAGCAGTAAGGGCGGGGTTTACAATGAGCAGTTCTTC.

Comments on this clone: At one of its ends the junction is not consistent with the germline gene, which may arise from a read error. V is TRBV28 and J is TRBJ1-5, with TRBD1 matching 7 bases. The germline CDR1 and CDR2 sequences are MDHEN and SYDVKM. The CDR3 is 14 amino acids. The chain's CDR3 is CASRLQGSKQPQHF. For the CDR3, the DNA is TGTGCCAGCAGATTACAGGGGAGCAAACAGCCCCAGCATTTT.

The chain joins TRBV7-9 to TRBJ1-2, with 9 bases identical to TRBD1. Germline V gene data show CDR1 as SEHNR and CDR2 as FQNEAQ (reference sequence). J gave up 4 bases and V 5 bases, and 11 bases lay outside the gene matches. The CDR3 sequence is 16 residues long. CDR3 loop: CASSRTPGQGIYGYTF. The CDR3 DNA is TGTGCCAGCAGCCGAACCCCGGGACAGGGCATCTATGGCTACACCTTC.

This chain uses TRBV5-1 with TRBJ2-1; possible D gene TRBD1, 6 bases. Trimming removed 5 bases at V and 4 bases at J, with 16 bases between. Germline assignment: CDR1 SGHRS and CDR2 YFSETQ. The CDR3 is 15 residues long. The CDR3: CASSPGQPPYNEQFF. The CDR3 bases are TGCGCCAGCAGTCCCGGACAGCCGCCGTACAATGAGCAGTTCTTC.

The V call is TRBV7-2, the J call TRBJ1-5; D is possibly TRBD1 (5 bases). Trimming took 8 bases from V and 6 from J, leaving 14 bases between them. Germline CDR1 reads SGHTA; CDR2 reads FQGNSA. The CDR3 spans 13 residues. DNA for the CDR3: TGTGCCAGCTCTCGGGGGGGAAGTCAGCCCCAGCATTTT. Translated, it gives CASSRGGSQPQHF.

The rearrangement links TRBV24-1 to TRBJ2-5, with D perhaps matching TRBD2 (5 bases). The length of the CDR3 is 15 residues. Germline-derived CDR1 and CDR2 are KGHDR and SFDVKD. V lost 0 bases, J lost 1 base, and 8 bases lay in between. CDR3 in amino acids: CATSDLYGSQETQYF. Written as DNA, the CDR3 is TGTGCCACCAGTGATTTGTATGGGAGCCAAGAGACCCAGTACTTC.

The chain is built from TRBV6-2 or TRBV6-3 and TRBJ2-7; D gene ambiguous. V was cut by 0 bases and J by 9 bases, with 15 bases left in between. CDR3 length: 14 amino acids. Germline V gene lookup returns CDR1 MNHEY and CDR2 SVGEGT. The CDR3 region has the DNA TGTGCCAGCAGTTACTCGTATGAGTCCCGGGTGCAGTACTTC. Encoded protein: CASSYSYESRVQYF.

This chain joins TRBV6-2 or TRBV6-3 and TRBJ2-7, with TRBD2 identical over 9 bases. This CDR3 spans 15 amino acids. V shed 6 bases and J 3 bases; nucleotides not matched to a gene: 9. Germline V CDR1 and CDR2: MNHEY, SVGEGT. CDR3 in amino acids: CASSLSGGIYYEQYF. CDR3 nucleotide sequence: TGTGCCAGCAGCCTCAGCGGGGGGATTTACTACGAGCAGTACTTC.

This chain joins TRBV28 and TRBJ2-3; 8 bases match TRBD2. The V gene's germline CDR1 is MDHEN and CDR2 SYDVKM. Trimming took 5 bases from V and 0 from J; bases not matched to a gene: 7. This CDR3 comprises 16 residues. The CDR3 loop reads CASSTPSGRSTDTQYF. The CDR3 nucleotides read TGTGCCAGCAGTACCCCTAGCGGGCGAAGCACAGATACGCAGTATTTT.